The 21 T cell receptor beta chains below come from one sample, sequenced in a study of cytomegalovirus exposure and HLA in healthy donors. 60 Vbeta and 13 Jbeta primers were used in PCR. Assay: immunoSEQ multiplex PCR; the TCRdb copy retains only in-frame clones and omits some. The data hold about 120,000 clones, with around 80% observed a single time. The material sequenced was PBMCs. These receptors originate from a woman aged 18 to 35 in good health and CMV-seronegative.

The chain employs TRBV30 and TRBJ2-5, with TRBD2 identical over 8 bases. The length of the CDR3 is 13 residues. J gave up 2 bases and V 1 base, and 0 bases lay outside the gene matches. Germline assignment: CDR1 GTSNPN and CDR2 SVGIG (reference sequence). The CDR3 loop is CAWSGGGQETQYF. In DNA, the CDR3 is TGTGCCTGGAGTGGCGGGGGGCAAGAGACCCAGTACTTC. The full variable domain, completed using reference TRBV30 and TRBJ2-5, is SQTIHQWPATLVQPVGSPLSLECTVEGTSNPNLYWYRQAAGRGLQLLFYSVGIGQISSEVPQNLSASRPQDRQFILSSKKLLLSDSGFYLCAWSGGGQETQYFGPGTRLLVL.

This chain links TRBV30 with TRBJ2-5, with 12 positions matching TRBD2. The CDR3 consists of 16 residues. The V segment lost 5 bases and the J segment 3 bases; nucleotides outside the gene matches: 10. Germline CDR1 and CDR2: GTSNPN and SVGIG (reference sequence). CDR3 coding DNA: TGTGCCTGGGACCCCGGGACTAGCGGGTTTAAAGAGACCCAGTACTTC. Its protein product is CAWDPGTSGFKETQYF.

This clone was picked up a small number of times. J is TRBJ2-5 and V is TRBV18; TRBD2 matches at 9 bases. Germline CDR1 reads KGHSH; CDR2 reads LQKENI. V was pared by 6 bases and J by 4 bases, with 3 bases of the junction left unmatched. The CDR3 is 13 amino acids. The CDR3, as DNA: TGTGCCAGCTCTCTGGGACTAGCAGAGACCCAGTACTTC. This codes for CASSLGLAETQYF.

The chain recombines TRBV7-2 with TRBJ2-7, with 7 bases aligning to TRBD1. The CDR3 extends over 14 amino acids. Trimming removed 4 bases from V and 2 bases from J; junction bases left unmatched: 5. CDR1 and CDR2 (germline): SGHTA, FQGNSA. The DNA of the CDR3 is TGTGCCAGCAGCTACCCGGGACAGCCCTACGAGCAGTACTTC. Its translation is CASSYPGQPYEQYF.

The rearrangement uses TRBV7-6 and TRBJ1-1, with D tentatively TRBD1 (5 bases). Between the trimmed V and J ends, which lost 3 bases and 1 base, there was a span of 12 bases. This CDR3 is 15 amino acids long. In germline, CDR1 is SGHVS, CDR2 FNYEAQ. CDR3 protein: CASSLGRVRNTEAFF. For the CDR3, the DNA is TGTGCCAGCAGCTTGGGCAGGGTAAGGAACACTGAAGCTTTCTTT.

The chain recombines TRBV11-2 with TRBJ2-1, with 9 bases that match TRBD2. The CDR3 consists of 18 residues. V lost 1 base, J lost 3 bases, and 10 bases stayed unmatched. CDR1 and CDR2 (germline): SGHAT, FQNNGV. The CDR3 DNA follows: TGTGCCAGCAGCTTAGGGCAAGGGGGTAGCGGGAGCTACAATGAGCAGTTCTTC. This sequence encodes CASSLGQGGSGSYNEQFF.

This clone was observed a handful of times. The V call is TRBV14, the J call TRBJ2-3; D not certain. Germline lookup yields CDR1 SGHDN and CDR2 FVKESK. Trimming stripped 0 bases from V and 6 bases from J, with 7 bases between. The CDR3 spans 13 residues. The CDR3 coding sequence is TGTGCCAGCAGCCAAGATAACGCGGATACGCAGTATTTT. Translated, it gives CASSQDNADTQYF.

The V call is TRBV6-1, the J call TRBJ2-1; D may be TRBD2 (6 bases). The CDR3 is made up of 12 amino acids. Germline loops: CDR1 MNHNS, CDR2 SASEGT. V was pared by 5 bases and J by 6 bases, with 8 bases between. Here the CDR3 DNA reads TGTGCCAGCAGTTGGGGACTCAATGAGCAGTTCTTC. This codes for CASSWGLNEQFF.

This clone was seen a handful of times. CDR3 sequence (DNA): TGTGCCAGCATTCACACTCACAGGGCTTTCTTT. It specifies CASIHTHRAFF. The V call is TRBV6-5, the J call TRBJ1-1; the D gene is possibly TRBD1 (5 bases). CDR3 length: 11 residues. Per germline, CDR1 MNHEY and CDR2 SVGAGI. Deletions cut 7 bases from V and 11 bases from J, with 14 bases between.

A word on this clone: This specimen includes other DNA sequences encoding the same CDR3. The chain combines TRBV5-1 with TRBJ2-3, with 7 bases aligning to TRBD2. CDR3 size: 15 residues. CDR1 is SGHRS, CDR2 YFSETQ, per germline. After removal of 2 bases from V and 1 base from J, the junction contained 4 bases not matched to a gene. The CDR3 coding sequence is TGCGCCAGCAGCTTCCTGGCGGGGGGCACAGATACGCAGTATTTT. Translated: CASSFLAGGTDTQYF.

The J gene is TRBJ1-2, the V gene TRBV7-8, with D unresolved. Germline CDR1 reads SGHVS; CDR2 reads FQNEAQ. Deletions cut 5 bases from V and 3 bases from J, with 13 bases between. CDR3 size: 14 residues. Here the CDR3 reads CASSLQTDYYGYTF. The DNA for the CDR3 is TGTGCCAGCAGCCTTCAGACGGACTACTATGGCTACACCTTC.

Here the CDR3 reads CASSEAGNGYTF. For the CDR3, the DNA is TGTGCCAGCAGTGAGGCAGGGAATGGCTACACCTTC. The V call is TRBV6-1, the J call TRBJ1-2; D perhaps matches TRBD1 (5 bases). Trimming took off 3 bases at V and 6 bases at J, with 8 bases between the two ends. CDR1 MNHNS and CDR2 SASEGT come from the germline V gene. This CDR3 has 12 amino acids.

The rearrangement links TRBV5-1 to TRBJ1-5; D ambiguous. In germline, CDR1 is SGHRS, CDR2 YFSETQ. CDR3 length equals 15 residues. With 4 bases removed from V and 1 base from J, the gap between germline ends came to 12 bases. The CDR3 reads CASSQNPGSNQPQHF. The CDR3 DNA reads as TGCGCCAGCAGCCAGAACCCGGGGAGCAATCAGCCCCAGCATTTT.

In this sample, this clone turned up a few times. The V call is TRBV6-5, the J call TRBJ2-5, with 7 bases lining up with TRBD1. CDR3 size: 13 residues. Looked up from germline, CDR1 is MNHEY and CDR2 is SVGAGI. With V trimmed by 7 bases and J by 2 bases, 4 bases remained unmatched. This CDR3 is CASTRDRQETQYF. In DNA, the CDR3 is TGTGCCAGCACCCGGGACAGACAAGAGACCCAGTACTTC.

V is TRBV11-2 and J is TRBJ2-7; D possibly corresponds to TRBD2 (5 bases). The V gene's germline CDR1 is SGHAT and CDR2 FQNNGV. The ends were cut back, 2 bases at V and 0 bases at J, with 14 bases in the middle. CDR3 size: 16 residues. In nucleotides, the CDR3 is TGTGCCAGCAGCTTATTATCGGGCAGCGGCTCCTACGAGCAGTACTTC. Translated: CASSLLSGSGSYEQYF. Complete variable domain (other parts from reference TRBV11-2 and TRBJ2-7): EAGVAQSPRYKIIEKRQSVAFWCNPISGHATLYWYQQILGQGPKLLIQFQNNGVVDDSQLPKDRFSAERLKGVDSTLKIQPAKLEDSAVYLCASSLLSGSGSYEQYFGPGTRLTVT.

The gene calls are TRBV29-1 and TRBJ1-4, with D perhaps TRBD1 (6 bases). Germline-derived CDR1 and CDR2 are SQVTM and ANQGSEA. Trimming shortened V by 4 bases and J by 1 base, and 7 bases separated the two germline ends. CDR3 size: 13 residues. The CDR3 region is CSVGRGTNEKLFF. The CDR3, as DNA: TGCAGCGTTGGCAGGGGAACTAATGAAAAACTGTTTTTT. Filled out from reference TRBV29-1 and TRBJ1-4, the complete variable domain reads SAVISQKPSRDICQRGTSLTIQCQVDSQVTMMFWYRQQPGQSLTLIATANQGSEATYESGFVIDKFPISRPNLTFSTLTVSNMSPEDSSIYLCSVGRGTNEKLFFGSGTQLSVL.

This chain connects TRBV4-2 to TRBJ2-5, with D possibly TRBD1 on 6 matching bases. Germline assignment: CDR1 LGHNA and CDR2 YNFKEQ. Trimming removed 2 bases from V and 1 base from J, with 14 bases in between. There are 16 residues in the CDR3. CDR3 amino acids: CASSQYPGGSQETQYF. The CDR3 DNA reads as TGTGCCAGCAGCCAATACCCTGGGGGCAGCCAAGAGACCCAGTACTTC.

The V call is TRBV5-1, the J call TRBJ2-1; the match to TRBD2 covers 11 bases. The V gene's germline CDR1 is SGHRS and CDR2 YFSETQ. This CDR3 has 17 amino acids. Trimming cost V 4 bases and J 0 bases; bases outside gene matches: 6. The CDR3 region is CASSPTSGVSSYNEQFF. As DNA, the CDR3 is TGCGCCAGCAGCCCGACTAGCGGGGTGAGCTCCTACAATGAGCAGTTCTTC.

The V call is TRBV7-8, the J call TRBJ2-1, with 11 bases identical to TRBD2. Trimming cost V 5 bases and J 0 bases; bases outside gene matches: 6. The length of the CDR3 is 17 residues. Germline V gives CDR1 SGHVS, CDR2 FQNEAQ. The CDR3 protein is CASSPRLAGSSYNEQFF. The DNA for the CDR3 is TGTGCCAGCAGCCCCCGACTAGCGGGAAGCTCCTACAATGAGCAGTTCTTC. Full variable domain (outside the CDR3, taken from reference TRBV7-8 and TRBJ2-1): GAGVSQSPRYKVAKRGQDVALRCDPISGHVSLFWYQQALGQGPEFLTYFQNEAQLDKSGLPSDRFFAERPEGSVSTLKIQRTQQEDSAVYLCASSPRLAGSSYNEQFFGPGTRLTVL.

The chain carries TRBV29-1 and TRBJ2-5; 11 positions match TRBD2. J lost 1 base, V lost 6 bases, and 4 bases had no gene match. The CDR3 extends over 14 amino acids. Germline V gene sequence: CDR1 SQVTM, CDR2 ANQGSEA. CDR3 protein: CSVGSGGVQETQYF. Written as DNA, the CDR3 is TGCAGCGTAGGTAGCGGGGGGGTCCAAGAGACCCAGTACTTC.

This clone is a singleton in its sample. J is TRBJ1-5 and V is TRBV5-1; D not certain. V was cut by 4 bases and J by 4 bases, with 15 bases left in between. Germline assignment: CDR1 SGHRS and CDR2 YFSETQ. The CDR3 is 15 amino acids. CDR3 sequence (DNA): TGCGCCAGCAGCCTGGGAGGAATTTGGAATCAGCCCCAGCATTTT. Its translation is CASSLGGIWNQPQHF.